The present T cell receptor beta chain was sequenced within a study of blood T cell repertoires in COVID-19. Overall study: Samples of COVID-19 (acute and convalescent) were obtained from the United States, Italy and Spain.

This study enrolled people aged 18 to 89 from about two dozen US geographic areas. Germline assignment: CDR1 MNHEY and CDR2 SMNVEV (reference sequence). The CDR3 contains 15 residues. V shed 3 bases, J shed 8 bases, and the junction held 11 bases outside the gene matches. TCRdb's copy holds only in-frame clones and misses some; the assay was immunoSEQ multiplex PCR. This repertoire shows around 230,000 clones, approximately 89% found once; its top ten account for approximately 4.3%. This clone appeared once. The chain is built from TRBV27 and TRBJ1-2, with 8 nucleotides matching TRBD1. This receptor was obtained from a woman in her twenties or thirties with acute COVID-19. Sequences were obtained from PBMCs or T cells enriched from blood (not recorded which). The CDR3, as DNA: TGTGCCAGCAGTTTGGGGGGGGACAGGCGCGACGGCTACACCTTC. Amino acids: CASSLGGDRRDGYTF.